Sequencing of this T cell receptor (beta chain) was carried out in a study of T-cell reconstitution after alpha-beta-depleted transplantation in children. Unique molecular identifiers were incorporated during preparation of the TCRbeta library. MiXCR, run by TCRdb on the PCR reads, gives a single entry per CDR3 protein. The table lists just under 550,000 distinct CDR3 sequences, approximately 16% of them singletons, with over 3% in the top ten. The table lists this clonotype with a few counts. Per germline, CDR1 MNHEY and CDR2 SMNVEV (reference sequence). The CDR3 loop spans 15 amino acids. V was clipped by 5 bases and J by 6 bases; unmatched bases: 7.

The chain combines TRBV27 with TRBJ2-7, with 13 bases fitting TRBD2. Sample: PBMCs from the stem cell graft donor, taken from the stem cell graft. This TCR came from a human donor who donated a stem cell graft to a child with acute lymphoblastic leukemia. The DNA of the CDR3 is TGTGCCAGCAGTCTGGGACTAGCGGGAAATCCCGAGCAGTACTTC. This gives the protein CASSLGLAGNPEQYF.